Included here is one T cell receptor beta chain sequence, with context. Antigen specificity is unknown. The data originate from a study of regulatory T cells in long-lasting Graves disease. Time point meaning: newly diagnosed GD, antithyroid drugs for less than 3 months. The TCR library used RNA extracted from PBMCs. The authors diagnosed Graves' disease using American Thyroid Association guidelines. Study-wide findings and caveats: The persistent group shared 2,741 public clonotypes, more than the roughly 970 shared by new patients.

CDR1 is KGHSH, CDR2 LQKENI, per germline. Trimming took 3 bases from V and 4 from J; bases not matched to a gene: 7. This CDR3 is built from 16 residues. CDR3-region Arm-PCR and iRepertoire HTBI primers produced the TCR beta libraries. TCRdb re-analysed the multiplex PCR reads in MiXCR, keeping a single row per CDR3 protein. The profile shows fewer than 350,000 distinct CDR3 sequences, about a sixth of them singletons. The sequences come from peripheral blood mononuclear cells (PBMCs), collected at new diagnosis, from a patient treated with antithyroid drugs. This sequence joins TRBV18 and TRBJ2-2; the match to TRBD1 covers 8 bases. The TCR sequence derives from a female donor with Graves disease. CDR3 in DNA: TGTGCCAGCTCACCGGACAGGGATAGTATCACCGGGGAGCTGTTTTTT. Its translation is CASSPDRDSITGELFF.